Each of the 29 T cell receptor beta chains below was sequenced from the same sample in a study of T-cell reconstitution after alpha-beta-depleted transplantation in children. Library preparation (for TCRbeta) was performed with unique molecular identifiers. TCRdb reprocessed the PCR reads via MiXCR and lists one record per CDR3 protein. The table shows 450,000 to 550,000 distinct CDR3 sequences, with over 10% occurring only once. The specimen was PBMCs, mostly from graft donor cells, collected 180 days after TCRalphabeta/CD19-depleted stem cell transplant. The receptors originated from a female patient aged 2-10 years who had a stem cell transplant for aplastic anemia, so the T cells may come from the graft donor.

In its sample, this clonotype was seen a few times. The rearrangement uses TRBV12-3 or TRBV12-4 and TRBJ2-7; D is possibly TRBD2 (7 bases). Trimming took off 2 bases at V and 2 bases at J, with 22 bases between the two ends. CDR3 size: 18 residues. For the CDR3, the DNA is TGTGCCAGCAGTTTATTATCCGGGGCGGGGGACACCGCCTACGAGCAGTACTTC. This translates into CASSLLSGAGDTAYEQYF.

Only a few counts were recorded for this clonotype. This chain links TRBV10-3 with TRBJ2-1; 8 bases fit TRBD2. Germline lookup yields CDR1 ENHRY and CDR2 SYGVKD. This CDR3 region has 17 residues. V lost 6 bases, J lost 4 bases, and 14 bases stayed unmatched. In nucleotides, the CDR3 is TGTGCCATCAGACCCTTAAGAGCGGGAGAGGGTTACAATGAGCAGTTCTTC. Protein sequence: CAIRPLRAGEGYNEQFF.

This clonotype has more than one count but fewer than ten. The CDR3 nucleotides are TGTGCCAGCAGCTGGGGGAGACGGACCATTAACTATGGCTACACCTTC. Translation: CASSWGRRTINYGYTF. The gene calls are TRBV7-2 and TRBJ1-2; perhaps TRBD1 as D (5 bases). V was shortened by 4 bases and J by 1 base, with 16 bases between the two germline ends. The CDR3 is 16 amino acids. CDR1 and CDR2 from the germline V gene are SGHTA and FQGNSA.

This clonotype was recorded a few times. This sequence joins TRBV3-1 and TRBJ2-4; tentatively, D is TRBD2 (6 bases). V was shortened by 1 base and J by 1 base, with 11 bases between the two germline ends. In germline, CDR1 is LGHDT, CDR2 YNNKEL (reference sequence). The CDR3 is 16 amino acids. The CDR3 loop reads CASSQVAGRAKNIQYF. The CDR3 DNA is TGTGCCAGCAGCCAAGTCGCGGGACGGGCCAAAAACATTCAGTACTTC.

The sample holds a few counts of this clonotype. The V and J genes are TRBV10-2 and TRBJ1-5; possibly TRBD1 for D (6 bases). The V gene lost 5 bases and the J gene lost 5 bases, with 10 bases spanning the gap. Germline V gene lookup returns CDR1 WSHSY and CDR2 SAAADI. The CDR3 is 13 residues long. The CDR3 here is CASSRQGYQPQHF. DNA for the CDR3: TGCGCCAGCAGTAGGCAGGGGTATCAGCCCCAGCATTTT.

This clonotype was found a few times. The rearrangement joins TRBV9 to TRBJ2-7, with TRBD1 matching over 11 bases. The CDR3 runs to 12 residues. V lost 10 bases, J lost 6 bases, and 6 bases stayed unmatched. Germline CDR1 and CDR2: SGDLS and YYNGEE. DNA of the CDR3: TGTGCCTCCGGACAGGGGGCAGTCGAGCAGTACTTC. Translated, it gives CASGQGAVEQYF.

This clonotype was counted a few times. The chain uses TRBV5-1 and TRBJ1-2, with TRBD1 matching 8 bases. The CDR3 totals 14 residues. Germline V gene data show CDR1 as SGHRS and CDR2 as YFSETQ. J was trimmed by 5 bases and V by 4 bases; bases with no gene match: 7. Written as DNA, the CDR3 is TGCGCCAGCAGCGGACAGGGTTTTAGATATGGCTACACCTTC. Protein: CASSGQGFRYGYTF.

This clonotype came up many times. The chain links TRBV7-9 to TRBJ1-2; weak D call: TRBD1 (5 bases). Trimming left V 5 bases short and J 7 bases short, with 32 bases between. The germline V gene has CDR1 SEHNR and CDR2 FQNEAQ (reference sequence). There are 19 residues in the CDR3. CDR3 protein: CASSKRIRDGRQMALGYTF. CDR3 sequence (DNA): TGTGCCAGCAGCAAAAGGATCCGGGACGGGCGACAAATGGCCCTTGGCTACACCTTC.

The chain has TRBV28 and TRBJ2-7; 9 nucleotides match TRBD2. The trim removed 6 bases at V and 3 bases at J, leaving 6 bases unmatched. Germline CDR1 MDHEN, CDR2 SYDVKM. This CDR3 contains 14 residues. This CDR3 is CASRGLARNYEQYF. The CDR3 region has the DNA TGTGCCAGCAGAGGACTAGCGAGGAACTACGAGCAGTACTTC.

This clonotype appeared many times. This chain's CDR3 is CASSSEPGARKYEQYF. In nucleotides, the CDR3 is TGCGCCAGCAGCTCCGAACCAGGGGCAAGAAAATACGAGCAGTACTTC. The chain combines TRBV5-1 with TRBJ2-7; a weak D match, TRBD1 (6 bases). From germline, CDR1 is SGHRS and CDR2 YFSETQ. The CDR3 runs to 16 residues. The V end lost 3 bases, the J end lost 4 bases, and 20 bases lay between the germline ends.

A few counts support this clonotype. V is TRBV5-1 and J is TRBJ1-2; 8 bases match TRBD1. J gave up 1 base and V 0 bases, and 11 bases lay outside the gene matches. Germline CDR1 is SGHRS and CDR2 is YFSETQ. The length of the CDR3 is 18 residues. The CDR3 DNA is TGCGCCAGCAGCTTGGCACAGGGGGAAGTAAAGGTTAACTATGGCTACACCTTC. The encoded protein is CASSLAQGEVKVNYGYTF.

This clonotype turned up a few times. This sequence joins TRBV20-1 and TRBJ2-7, with 9 bases lining up with TRBD1. The germline CDR1 and CDR2 sequences are DFQATT and SNEGSKA (reference sequence). CDR3 length equals 12 residues. V trimming: 6 bases; J trimming: 0 bases; junction bases outside the gene matches: 0. The CDR3 nucleotides are TGCAGTGCGGACAGGGGCTCCTACGAGCAGTACTTC. It codes for CSADRGSYEQYF.

This clonotype was observed many times. The chain joins TRBV5-1 to TRBJ2-2; D unclear. The length of the CDR3 is 15 residues. Trimming cost V 0 bases and J 6 bases, with 12 bases left between them. CDR1 is SGHRS, CDR2 YFSETQ, per germline. CDR3 region: CASSLGLLNPGELFF. The DNA for the CDR3 is TGCGCCAGCAGCTTGGGACTCCTAAACCCCGGGGAGCTGTTTTTT.

The chain has TRBV6-2 or TRBV6-3 and TRBJ1-1; D remains ambiguous. The germline V gene has CDR1 MNHEY and CDR2 SVGEGT. This CDR3 has 13 residues. The ends were cut back, 6 bases at V and 5 bases at J, with 13 bases in the middle. The CDR3 nucleotides read TGTGCCAGCAGGGACGGGTTAAGGACTGAAGCTTTCTTT. Its translation: CASRDGLRTEAFF.

This clonotype was observed many times. Here the CDR3 DNA reads TGTGCCAGCAGCTTAGATGGAAACGAGTACAATGAGCAGTTCTTC. This translates into CASSLDGNEYNEQFF. This chain joins TRBV7-2 and TRBJ2-1; no clear D gene. The CDR3 length is 15 residues. The germline gives CDR1 SGHTA, CDR2 FQGNSA. V gave up 1 base and J gave up 4 bases, with 11 bases separating them.

This clonotype was picked up a small number of times. The chain recombines TRBV4-3 with TRBJ1-1; D uncertain. V was shortened by 5 bases and J by 1 base, with 11 bases between the two germline ends. CDR3 length equals 14 residues. Germline V lookup: CDR1 LGHNA, CDR2 YSLEER. This CDR3 is CASSGEGPNTEAFF. Here the CDR3 DNA reads TGCGCCAGCAGCGGGGAGGGCCCGAACACTGAAGCTTTCTTT.

This clonotype was recorded a few times. The chain recombines TRBV19 with TRBJ2-2; TRBD1 or TRBD2 may be the D gene (5 bases each). This CDR3 is 18 amino acids long. The V gene's germline CDR1 is LNHDA and CDR2 SQIVND (reference sequence). With 9 bases removed from V and 4 bases from J, the gap between germline ends came to 27 bases. The CDR3 coding sequence is TGTGCCAGCCATTGGGACCCGGTCTTCGCAGTAGGCACCGGGGAGCTGTTTTTT. This sequence encodes CASHWDPVFAVGTGELFF.

Concerning this clonotype itself: A single base separates this from a much larger clone, so it may be a read error. V and J are TRBV28 and TRBJ2-7, with 8 bases matching TRBD1. V lost 7 bases to trimming and J lost 5 bases; unmatched junction nucleotides: 13. The germline CDR1 and CDR2 sequences are MDHEN and SYDVKM. CDR3 length: 15 residues. CDR3 bases: TGTGCCAGCACCTGGGACAGGACCGGATCTGACGAGCAGTACTTC. This translates into CASTWDRTGSDEQYF.

This clonotype turned up a few times. The chain uses TRBV5-4 and TRBJ1-5, with D possibly being TRBD1 (5 bases). Germline V gene sequence: CDR1 SGHNT, CDR2 YYREEE (reference sequence). Trimming shortened V by 1 base and J by 3 bases, and 29 bases separated the two germline ends. The CDR3 loop spans 21 amino acids. In DNA, the CDR3 is TGTGCCAGCAGCTTGAGGGAACCGGGACCGCCTCCGTTTATCGTCAATCAGCCCCAGCATTTT. Translating gives CASSLREPGPPPFIVNQPQHF. Drawing the rest from reference TRBV5-4 and TRBJ1-5, the complete variable domain is ETGVTQSPTHLIKTRGQQVTLRCSSQSGHNTVSWYQQALGQGPQFIFQYYREEENGRGNFPPRFSGLQFPNYSSELNVNALELDDSALYLCASSLREPGPPPFIVNQPQHFGDGTRLSIL.

This clonotype has a handful of counts. This chain links TRBV25-1 with TRBJ2-7; TRBD2 agrees at 13 bases. V shed 0 bases, J shed 2 bases, and the junction held 16 bases outside the gene matches. This CDR3 has 21 amino acids. Germline values: CDR1 MGHDK, CDR2 SYGVNS. The CDR3 DNA follows: TGTGCCAGCAGTGAATATGGCGACTCGGGACTAGCGGGAAACGAGCCCTACGAGCAGTACTTC. This gives the protein CASSEYGDSGLAGNEPYEQYF.

This clonotype was found a few times. This chain links TRBV20-1 with TRBJ2-4; 7 bases line up with TRBD2. Losses at the gene ends were 6 bases for V and 6 bases for J; bases not matched to a gene: 11. CDR1 and CDR2 (germline): DFQATT, SNEGSKA (reference sequence). CDR3 size: 14 residues. The CDR3 coding sequence is TGCAGTGCGAGCCGGCGGGAGTGGGTAAACATTCAGTACTTC. Its translation: CSASRREWVNIQYF.

The chain has TRBV12-3 or TRBV12-4 and TRBJ1-5; unclear D gene. The V gene lost 6 bases and the J gene lost 4 bases, with 16 bases spanning the gap. The length of the CDR3 is 15 residues. CDR3 amino acids: CASSPSRVPNQPQHF. CDR3 in DNA: TGTGCCAGCAGCCCCAGCCGGGTTCCGAATCAGCCCCAGCATTTT.

V usage is TRBV11-2 and J usage is TRBJ2-7; TRBD1 matches at 10 bases. In germline, CDR1 is SGHAT, CDR2 FQNNGV. The V and J ends lost 6 bases and 3 bases, in that order; junction bases with no gene match: 8. The CDR3 has 15 residues. CDR3 in DNA: TGTGCCAGCAGTGTAGGGACAGGGGATTTCTACGAGCAGTACGTC. Its translation: CASSVGTGDFYEQYV.

This clonotype was found a few times. The chain uses TRBV12-3 or TRBV12-4 and TRBJ1-2; D not certain. The CDR3 covers 11 residues. The ends were cut back, 5 bases at V and 4 bases at J, with 5 bases in the middle. In DNA, the CDR3 is TGTGCCAGCAGTACTCCCTATGGCTACACCTTC. Translating gives CASSTPYGYTF.

This clonotype has only a few counts. V usage is TRBV5-1 and J usage is TRBJ2-5; 9 bases agree with TRBD1. The CDR3 spans 14 residues. The J segment lost 5 bases and the V segment lost 6 bases, leaving 8 bases of the junction unmatched. Germline V gene sequence: CDR1 SGHRS, CDR2 YFSETQ. The CDR3 coding sequence is TGCGCCAGCAACGCTAGGACAGGGGACGAGACCCAGTACTTC. As protein: CASNARTGDETQYF.

At least ten counts were recorded for this clonotype. CDR3 sequence: CASSQGPQSNYGYTF. The CDR3 nucleotides are TGCGCCAGCAGCCAGGGGCCACAGTCTAACTATGGCTACACCTTC. The V and J genes are TRBV4-3 and TRBJ1-2; D perhaps matches TRBD1 (5 bases). Germline assignment: CDR1 LGHNA and CDR2 YSLEER. This CDR3 region has 15 residues. V lost 3 bases and J lost 0, with 11 bases in between.

This chain's CDR3 is CASSLSRTLEYLYEQYV. The DNA of the CDR3 is TGTGCCAGCAGCTTGTCCAGGACTCTGGAATACCTCTACGAGCAGTACGTC. The chain links TRBV5-4 to TRBJ2-7, with a possible D match to TRBD2 (5 bases). V gave up 1 base and J gave up 3 bases, with 20 bases separating them. The CDR3 covers 17 residues. Germline V CDR1 and CDR2: SGHNT, YYREEE (reference sequence).

In this sample, this clonotype turned up once. The germline gene is not matched at one end of the junction; a read error may be the cause. V is TRBV6-2 or TRBV6-3 and J is TRBJ1-2; D is perhaps TRBD1 (5 bases). This CDR3 contains 14 residues. Germline V gene data show CDR1 as MNHEY and CDR2 as SVGEGT. In nucleotides, the CDR3 is TGTGCCAGCATTTACTCGGCAGGGATCTATGGCTACACCTTC. It is translated as CASIYSAGIYGYTF.

This clonotype was observed a handful of times. CDR3 protein: CASSLPGTGSYEQYV. CDR3 coding DNA: TGTGCCAGCAGTTTACCCGGGACTGGCTCCTACGAGCAGTACGTC. The chain has TRBV28 and TRBJ2-7; D is possibly TRBD2 (6 bases). The CDR3 sequence is 15 residues long. Germline assignment: CDR1 MDHEN and CDR2 SYDVKM. Trimming stripped 2 bases from V and 0 bases from J, with 11 bases between.